A single sample gave rise to the 18 T cell receptor beta chains below, sequenced in a study of blood T cell repertoires in COVID-19. Using immunoSEQ multiplex PCR, the repertoire was profiled, and TCRdb retains in-frame clones only, with some absent. Here the sample spans roughly 260,000 clones, more than 70% being singletons. Sample: peripheral blood. All receptors derive from a woman in her 30s with COVID-19, enrolled during active disease.

The rearrangement joins TRBV7-2 to TRBJ2-2, with 7 bases lining up with TRBD2. CDR1 SGHTA and CDR2 FQGNSA come from the germline V gene. With V trimmed by 5 bases and J by 6 bases, 15 bases remained unmatched. The CDR3 has 17 amino acids. The CDR3 bases are TGTGCCAGCAGCCCGCGGTGGGGCGGGAGAGGTCCCGGGGAGCTGTTTTTT. Translated: CASSPRWGGRGPGELFF.

The V and J genes are TRBV5-1 and TRBJ2-2; 15 bases align to TRBD2. Germline-derived CDR1 and CDR2 are SGHRS and YFSETQ. This CDR3 contains 16 residues. Trimming removed 4 bases from V and 5 bases from J; junction bases left unmatched: 3. The CDR3: CASSSGLAGGTGELFF. The CDR3 bases are TGCGCCAGCAGCAGCGGACTAGCGGGAGGGACCGGGGAGCTGTTTTTT.

The rearrangement links TRBV6-1 to TRBJ1-1, with D possibly matching TRBD1 (6 bases). Trimming left V 4 bases short and J 1 base short, with 16 bases between. The CDR3 has 16 amino acids. The germline V gene has CDR1 MNHNS and CDR2 SASEGT. The CDR3 DNA reads TGTGCCAGCAGTGGAGGGGACAATAGCCCGAACACTGAAGCTTTCTTT. Amino acids: CASSGGDNSPNTEAFF.

This sequence joins TRBV2 and TRBJ1-3; a possible D gene is TRBD1 (6 bases). The germline V gene encodes CDR1 SNHLY and CDR2 FYNNEI. V shed 0 bases and J shed 0 bases, with 6 bases lying between them. This CDR3 has 15 residues. CDR3 nucleotide sequence: TGTGCCAGCAGTGAAGCGGACAGCTCTGGAAACACCATATATTTT. Amino acid sequence: CASSEADSSGNTIYF.

The chain has TRBV7-3 and TRBJ1-1; 8 positions agree with TRBD1. Per the germline V gene, CDR1 is SGHTA and CDR2 is FQGTGA. The CDR3 is 14 amino acids. The V segment lost 2 bases and the J segment 2 bases; nucleotides outside the gene matches: 1. Written as DNA, the CDR3 is TGTGCCAGCAGCTTACAGGGGGCAAACACTGAAGCTTTCTTT. This codes for CASSLQGANTEAFF. The variable domain in full, with the rest retrieved from reference TRBV7-3 and TRBJ1-1, is GAGVSQTPSNKVTEKGKYVELRCDPISGHTALYWYRQSLGQGPEFLIYFQGTGAADDSGLPNDRFFAVRPEGSVSTLKIQRTERGDSAVYLCASSLQGANTEAFFGQGTRLTVV.

This clone was seen only once. The chain combines TRBV6-5 with TRBJ1-6; TRBD1 matches at 10 bases. J lost 6 bases, V lost 6 bases, and 5 bases had no gene match. The CDR3 runs to 15 residues. The germline gives CDR1 MNHEY, CDR2 SVGAGI. Here the CDR3 reads CASRAGTGVNSPLHF. In DNA form, the CDR3 reads TGTGCCAGCAGAGCCGGGACAGGGGTTAATTCACCCCTCCACTTT.

The DNA of the CDR3 is TGTGCCAGCAGTACCCTGAGCGGGAGGCCCTCCGGGGAGCTGTTTTTT. It codes for CASSTLSGRPSGELFF. The chain couples TRBV11-1 to TRBJ2-2, with TRBD2 identical over 9 bases. Trimming at V came to 6 bases and at J to 6 bases, leaving 11 bases not matched to a gene. The CDR3 spans 16 residues. The germline CDR1 and CDR2 sequences are SGHAT and FQDESV (reference sequence).

The chain is built from TRBV7-8 and TRBJ2-7; TRBD1 might be the D (6 bases). V was shortened by 6 bases and J by 0 bases, with 24 bases between the two germline ends. The CDR3 has 18 residues. From germline, CDR1 is SGHVS and CDR2 FQNEAQ. The CDR3 loop is CASSRTGSAGPLSYEQYF. The DNA for the CDR3 is TGTGCCAGCAGTCGTACAGGGTCGGCCGGGCCCCTCTCCTACGAGCAGTACTTC.

The genes are TRBV13 and TRBJ2-2; TRBD1 might be the D (6 bases). Trimming took 3 bases from V and 7 from J, leaving 18 bases between them. Germline V gives CDR1 PRHDT, CDR2 FYEKMQ (reference sequence). CDR3 size: 16 residues. DNA for the CDR3: TGTGCCAGCAGCTTCAATGAGGGCAGGGGTGACGGGGAGCTGTTTTTT. It specifies CASSFNEGRGDGELFF.

This chain joins TRBV2 and TRBJ1-5, with unresolved D. V lost 5 bases, J lost 9 bases, and 14 bases lay in between. This CDR3 comprises 13 residues. Per the germline V gene, CDR1 is SNHLY and CDR2 is FYNNEI. CDR3: CASSNPVLGPQHF. DNA for the CDR3: TGTGCCAGCAGTAATCCAGTCCTAGGGCCCCAGCATTTT.

The chain is built from TRBV6-5 and TRBJ2-7; TRBD2 matches at 9 bases. The CDR3 sequence is 16 residues long. V shed 0 bases, J shed 5 bases, and the junction held 8 bases outside the gene matches. Germline CDR1 and CDR2: MNHEY and SVGAGI. CDR3 coding DNA: TGTGCCAGCAGTTACTCGGCGGGACTAGCTCTCAACGAGCAGTACTTC. Its protein product is CASSYSAGLALNEQYF.

The CDR3 reads CAIRPQGFANYGYTF. In DNA, the CDR3 is TGTGCCATCAGGCCCCAGGGGTTCGCTAACTATGGCTACACCTTC. V is TRBV10-3 and J is TRBJ1-2; D is possibly TRBD1 (6 bases). The CDR3 runs 15 residues. V lost 6 bases, J lost 0 bases, and 14 bases lay in between. Germline loops: CDR1 ENHRY, CDR2 SYGVKD.

The V gene is TRBV6-6, the J gene TRBJ2-7; possible D gene TRBD1, 6 bases. CDR3 size: 14 residues. Germline CDR1 is MNHNY and CDR2 is SVGAGI (reference sequence). V was pared by 6 bases and J by 3 bases, with 15 bases between. The CDR3 sequence is CASRPIGGDYEQYF. The CDR3 region has the DNA TGTGCCAGCAGGCCCATAGGGGGAGACTACGAGCAGTACTTC.

The J gene is TRBJ2-4, the V gene TRBV9, with 7 bases fitting TRBD1. The CDR3 consists of 14 residues. V trimming: 0 bases; J trimming: 7 bases; junction bases outside the gene matches: 4. Germline values: CDR1 SGDLS, CDR2 YYNGEE. The CDR3 here is CASSVDEGANIQYF. CDR3 in DNA: TGTGCCAGCAGCGTAGATGAGGGGGCGAACATTCAGTACTTC.

This chain joins TRBV2 and TRBJ2-1; D is perhaps TRBD2 (6 bases). V was cut by 7 bases and J by 9 bases, with 16 bases left in between. The CDR3 covers 13 residues. Germline loops: CDR1 SNHLY, CDR2 FYNNEI. In DNA form, the CDR3 reads TGTGCCAGCACACCGGGGAGGAGGAGTGAGCAGTTCTTC. Amino acids: CASTPGRRSEQFF. Full variable domain (remainder filled in from reference TRBV2 and TRBJ2-1): EPEVTQTPSHQVTQMGQEVILRCVPISNHLYFYWYRQILGQKVEFLVSFYNNEISEKSEIFDDQFSVERPDGSNFTLKIRSTKLEDSAMYFCASTPGRRSEQFFGPGTRLTVL.

The chain recombines TRBV6-2 or TRBV6-3 with TRBJ1-5; tentatively, D is TRBD1 (5 bases). Trimming took 5 bases from V and 10 from J, leaving 18 bases between them. The CDR3 consists of 14 residues. Germline values: CDR1 MNHEY, CDR2 SVGEGT. In DNA, the CDR3 is TGTGCCAGCAGTCGGTCGGGGGGACCCGGTCCCCAGCATTTT. Translated: CASSRSGGPGPQHF.

This chain links TRBV7-8 with TRBJ2-2; the match to TRBD2 covers 12 bases. The germline gives CDR1 SGHVS, CDR2 FQNEAQ. CDR3 length: 19 residues. The junction had 12 bases not matched to a gene; V was cut back by 4 bases and J by 3 bases. The CDR3 bases are TGTGCCAGCAGCTCATACCTACCGGGACTAGCGGGTCACACCGGGGAGCTGTTTTTT. Protein product: CASSSYLPGLAGHTGELFF.

In this sample, this clone turned up once. The chain employs TRBV5-1 and TRBJ1-1, with TRBD1 identical over 7 bases. The V segment lost 5 bases and the J segment 3 bases; nucleotides outside the gene matches: 7. This CDR3 is built from 14 residues. Per germline, CDR1 SGHRS and CDR2 YFSETQ. CDR3 in amino acids: CASSPDRADTEAFF. The CDR3 bases are TGCGCCAGCAGTCCCGACAGGGCGGACACTGAAGCTTTCTTT.